There are a few counts of the clone carrying this TCR beta chain. Its antigen is currently unknown. TCRdb reprocessed the multiplex PCR reads via MiXCR and lists one record per CDR3 protein. The data show roughly 130,000 distinct CDR3 sequences, roughly 33% seen once. Axillary draining lymph nodes of breast cancer patients supplied the node samples. The sample is drawn from a study of breast tumors, draining lymph nodes, adjacent tissues. Study results and caveats: That most tumor T cells come from lymph nodes remained unproven. Tumor TCR diversity was below lymph nodes but above nontumor tissue. The data were judged consistent with most tumor T cells coming from lymph node and expanding in tumor. Luminal-like breast cancer showed significantly greater tumor-nontumor repertoire similarity than basal-like breast cancer did.

The J segment lost 7 bases and the V segment lost 2 bases, leaving 3 bases of the junction unmatched. Germline V gives CDR1 SGHDN, CDR2 FVKESK. This CDR3 contains 15 residues. The clonotype comes from a female donor with breast cancer. Some clones in this sample may be carry-over from other donors' samples. The V and J genes are TRBV14 and TRBJ1-6; TRBD1 matches at 9 bases. The sample consisted of axillary lymph node tissue. CDR3 nucleotide sequence: TGTGCCAGCAGCCAACTGGGACAGGGAAATTCACCCCTCCACTTT. Its translation is CASSQLGQGNSPLHF.